This TCR beta chain was retrieved from a study of T cells in Graves' hyperthyroidism and ophthalmopathy. Study findings and constraints: Classification by a 13 V-J model distinguished ophthalmopathy from stable hyperthyroidism.

The TCR beta CDR3 regions underwent amplification using RNA transcripts as the source. The TCR CDR3 first-round RT-PCR relied on the HTBI primer set. TCRdb re-called the multiplex PCR reads through MiXCR, storing one row per CDR3 protein. The table shows approximately 700,000 distinct CDR3 sequences, with approximately 42% occurring only once. This clonotype has at least ten counts. As yet, its antigen is unknown. Input material: peripheral blood or thyroid tissue (not recorded which). The source is an adult man with Graves' disease, either hyperthyroidism or ophthalmopathy (not recorded which).

CDR3 nucleotide sequence: TGTGCCAGTCAAAGCGGGAGCTACGAGCAGTACTTC. Protein product: CASQSGSYEQYF. The rearrangement uses TRBV19 and TRBJ2-7, with 8 bases identical to TRBD2. The V gene's germline CDR1 is LNHDA and CDR2 SQIVND (reference sequence). V gave up 8 bases and J gave up 3 bases; unmatched junction bases: 3. This CDR3 spans 12 amino acids.